The T cell receptor (beta chain) described here comes from a study of T cells in Graves' hyperthyroidism and ophthalmopathy. TCR beta CDR3 regions were amplified from RNA. A first-round RT-PCR of the TCR CDR3 used the HTBI primer set. MiXCR, run by TCRdb on the multiplex PCR reads, gives a single entry per CDR3 protein. This table has about 560,000 distinct CDR3 sequences, approximately 14% appearing once. The definition of stable Graves' hyperthyroidism was no ophthalmopathy progression within 18 months. Used for diagnoses were clinical symptoms, serum thyroxine and TRAb, thyroid ultrasound and orbital computed tomography. This clonotype was detected many times. Antigen specificity is unknown. Whole-study findings and limits: Patients with ophthalmopathy were separated from those with stable hyperthyroidism by a 13 V-J model.

The sample consisted of blood. This receptor was taken from a woman between 25 and 40 years old with Graves' hyperthyroidism.

The CDR3 protein is CATSDRQGGAGELFF. The CDR3 bases are TGTGCCACCAGTGACCGACAGGGAGGCGCCGGGGAGCTGTTTTTT. J is TRBJ2-2 and V is TRBV24-1; D may be TRBD1 (7 bases). CDR1 and CDR2 (germline): KGHDR, SFDVKD. The CDR3 is made up of 15 amino acids. Between the trimmed V and J ends, which lost 4 bases and 6 bases, there was a span of 14 bases.